This entry lists 3 T cell receptor beta chains sequenced from one sample in a study of T cells in Graves' hyperthyroidism and ophthalmopathy. TCR beta CDR3 regions were amplified from RNA transcripts. In the first-round RT-PCR of the TCR CDR3, the HTBI primer set was used. Using its own MiXCR run on the multiplex PCR reads, TCRdb lists one record per CDR3 protein. This sample has roughly 400,000 distinct CDR3 sequences; roughly 13% occur once, and the top ten carry approximately 29%. The specimen was blood. Receptor source: a man in his forties or fifties with Graves' ophthalmopathy.

The J gene is TRBJ2-7, the V gene TRBV25-1; D possibly corresponds to TRBD1 (5 bases). Trimming pared 1 base from V and 2 bases from J, leaving 9 bases between. The length of the CDR3 is 14 residues. CDR1 and CDR2 from the germline V gene are MGHDK and SYGVNS. The CDR3 bases are TGTGCCAGCAGTGAATTGGGGCCCACCTACGAGCAGTACTTC. Its protein product is CASSELGPTYEQYF.

This clonotype was found many times. The CDR3 DNA sequence: TGTGCCTACCCGACAGACACTGAAGCTTTCTTT. Amino acids: CAYPTDTEAFF. The gene calls are TRBV30 and TRBJ1-1; tentatively, D is TRBD1 (5 bases). CDR1 and CDR2 from the germline V gene are GTSNPN and SVGIG (reference sequence). This CDR3 is 11 amino acids long. Deletions cut 7 bases from V and 3 bases from J, with 9 bases between.

This clonotype was detected only a few times. The V call is TRBV11-3, the J call TRBJ2-1; D is perhaps TRBD2 (6 bases). The V end lost 0 bases, the J end lost 5 bases, and 11 bases lay between the germline ends. The CDR3 spans 15 residues. Looked up from germline, CDR1 is SGHNT and CDR2 is YENEEA. For the CDR3, the DNA is TGTGCCAGCAGCTTAGAATCGGGCGGGAACAATGAGCAGTTCTTC. Translated, it gives CASSLESGGNNEQFF.